This TCR beta chain was identified during a study of human T cells and chemical hapten exposure. About the research overall: In the approximately 25-week study, patients were dosed weekly with diphenylcyclopropenone on the scalp throughout.

TCRdb passed the RACE reads through MiXCR, listing each CDR3 protein once. The repertoire includes roughly 40,000 distinct CDR3 sequences, 9.5% to 15% of them detected once, and 2% to 2.5% sits in the top ten. The time point: patch test 3, about 24 weeks after DPC sensitization. Regarding treatment: therapeutic diphenylcyclopropenone sensitization with weekly scalp DPC. Total RNA came from unfractionated whole blood. This CDR3 is built from 16 residues. The junction had 3 bases not matched to a gene; V was cut back by 0 bases and J by 6 bases. Germline lookup yields CDR1 MNHEY and CDR2 SVGEGT. The sample here was whole blood, taken in connection with sensitization to the hapten diphenylcyclopropenone (DPC). The J gene is TRBJ2-1, the V gene TRBV6-2 or TRBV6-3; 12 nucleotides line up with TRBD2. This TCR was recovered from a middle-aged woman with alopecia areata. Some clones in this sample may be carry-over from other donors' samples. The CDR3 sequence is CASSYSTSGGSNEQFF. The CDR3 region has the DNA TGTGCCAGCAGTTACTCTACTAGCGGGGGGAGCAATGAGCAGTTCTTC.